Following are 30 T cell receptor beta chains from one sample sequenced in a study of cytomegalovirus exposure and HLA in healthy donors. TCRdb's table, derived via immunoSEQ multiplex PCR, lists solely in-frame clones and lacks some. The sample holds roughly 120,000 clones; about 93% are singletons and the top ten take 1% to 1.5%. Sequenced: PBMCs. The receptors shown here come from a woman aged 18-35 years in good health and CMV-seronegative.

For the CDR3, the DNA is TGCGCCAGCAGTGAGGCGGACCAAGAGACCCAGTACTTC. As protein: CASSEADQETQYF. The gene calls are TRBV10-1 and TRBJ2-5; D is ambiguous. The V gene lost 2 bases and the J gene lost 0 bases, with 4 bases spanning the gap. Germline V gene lookup returns CDR1 WNHNN and CDR2 SYGVQD (reference sequence). The length of the CDR3 is 13 residues.

The chain has TRBV7-9 and TRBJ2-3; TRBD2 matches at 12 bases. CDR1 is SEHNR and CDR2 is FQNEAQ in the germline V gene (reference sequence). The CDR3 is 14 amino acids. After removal of 10 bases from V and 4 bases from J, the junction contained 6 bases not matched to a gene. CDR3 DNA sequence: TGTGCCACCGCGACTAGCGGGAGCTCAGATACGCAGTATTTT. Protein product: CATATSGSSDTQYF.

The count of this clone is one. V is TRBV2 and J is TRBJ2-3; TRBD2 matches at 10 bases. The CDR3 totals 17 residues. V was pared by 6 bases and J by 6 bases, with 15 bases of the junction left unmatched. Germline V lookup: CDR1 SNHLY, CDR2 FYNNEI. In nucleotides, the CDR3 is TGTGCCAGCAGCGCCCTCTCACTAGCGGGGTTGTTGGATACGCAGTATTTT. Its translation is CASSALSLAGLLDTQYF.

The chain has TRBV28 and TRBJ1-5, with D tentatively TRBD1 (5 bases). CDR1 is MDHEN, CDR2 SYDVKM, per germline. Trimming took off 6 bases at V and 2 bases at J, with 14 bases between the two ends. CDR3 length: 15 amino acids. Here the CDR3 DNA reads TGTGCCAGCAGGCCCTGGGGCGAAGGCAATCAGCCCCAGCATTTT. This encodes CASRPWGEGNQPQHF. Full variable domain (remainder filled in from reference TRBV28 and TRBJ1-5): DVKVTQSSRYLVKRTGEKVFLECVQDMDHENMFWYRQDPGLGLRLIYFSYDVKMKEKGDIPEGYSVSREKKERFSLILESASTNQTSMYLCASRPWGEGNQPQHFGDGTRLSIL.

The genes are TRBV7-2 and TRBJ2-7, with D perhaps matching TRBD1 (6 bases). Trimming cost V 7 bases and J 2 bases, with 12 bases left between them. The CDR3 extends over 13 amino acids. Germline V gives CDR1 SGHTA, CDR2 FQGNSA. The CDR3 sequence is CASTFDRTYEQYF. In nucleotides, the CDR3 is TGTGCCAGCACCTTCGACAGGACCTACGAGCAGTACTTC.

In this sample, this clone turned up a few times. The chain recombines TRBV28 with TRBJ1-4, with no clear D. This CDR3 contains 14 residues. The germline V and J ends were trimmed by 5 bases and 0 bases, with 7 bases remaining between them. Germline V gene data show CDR1 as MDHEN and CDR2 as SYDVKM. CDR3 residues: CASSPSATNEKLFF. DNA for the CDR3: TGTGCCAGCAGTCCCAGTGCAACTAATGAAAAACTGTTTTTT.

This clone was detected only once. The CDR3 DNA sequence: TGTGCCAGCTCACAGGATGGGCATGAGCAGTTCTTC. This encodes CASSQDGHEQFF. The chain carries TRBV25-1 and TRBJ2-1; D is possibly TRBD1 (5 bases). This CDR3 region has 12 residues. CDR1 is MGHDK, CDR2 SYGVNS, per germline. The germline V and J ends were trimmed by 8 bases and 8 bases, with 13 bases remaining between them.

V gene TRBV18 combines with J gene TRBJ1-2, with D uncertain. The V end lost 5 bases, the J end lost 3 bases, and 10 bases lay between the germline ends. Germline CDR1 is KGHSH and CDR2 is LQKENI. This CDR3 has 13 residues. The CDR3 nucleotides read TGTGCCAGCTCAACGCGGCGGGACTATGGCTACACCTTC. Amino acid sequence: CASSTRRDYGYTF.

This clone was seen more than once but under ten times. This rearrangement joins TRBV28 to TRBJ2-1, with 8 bases matching TRBD1. The CDR3 totals 11 residues. Germline lookup yields CDR1 MDHEN and CDR2 SYDVKM. The junction had 2 bases not matched to a gene; V was cut back by 4 bases and J by 12 bases. This chain's CDR3 is CASSSTGGQFF. CDR3 DNA sequence: TGTGCCAGCAGTTCTACAGGGGGGCAGTTCTTC.

V gene TRBV7-9 combines with J gene TRBJ1-1, with no clear D. Germline CDR1 is SEHNR and CDR2 is FQNEAQ (reference sequence). V lost 5 bases and J 5 bases, leaving 9 bases between the germline ends. CDR3 length equals 12 residues. Here the CDR3 DNA reads TGTGCCAGCAGCAAGTGGACTACTGAAGCTTTCTTT. This translates into CASSKWTTEAFF.

V is TRBV6-1 and J is TRBJ2-3; D is uncertain. This CDR3 has 13 amino acids. Germline loops: CDR1 MNHNS, CDR2 SASEGT. V was trimmed by 6 bases and J by 2 bases, leaving 9 bases between them. This CDR3 is CASRPLYTDTQYF. CDR3 in DNA: TGTGCCAGCAGGCCACTCTACACAGATACGCAGTATTTT.

The chain carries TRBV18 and TRBJ2-5; no reliable D call. The CDR3 consists of 14 residues. The germline CDR1 and CDR2 sequences are KGHSH and LQKENI. Between the trimmed V and J ends, which lost 6 bases and 5 bases, there was a span of 16 bases. The CDR3 spells CASSGGSLRETQYF. CDR3 DNA: TGTGCCAGCTCTGGCGGCTCGTTGAGGGAGACCCAGTACTTC.

In its sample, this clone was seen once. This sequence joins TRBV30 and TRBJ1-2, with 10 bases identical to TRBD1. Germline CDR1 and CDR2: GTSNPN and SVGIG (reference sequence). This CDR3 has 13 residues. CDR3 in DNA: TGTGCTAGAAGCCGGGACAGGGGCGGCGGCTACACCTTC. Translating it yields CARSRDRGGGYTF. Variable domain in full (rest from reference TRBV30 and TRBJ1-2): SQTIHQWPATLVQPVGSPLSLECTVEGTSNPNLYWYRQAAGRGLQLLFYSVGIGQISSEVPQNLSASRPQDRQFILSSKKLLLSDSGFYLCARSRDRGGGYTFGSGTRLTVV.

The V and J genes are TRBV4-1 and TRBJ1-6; 8 bases are a match to TRBD1. J gave up 6 bases and V 1 base, and 2 bases lay outside the gene matches. This CDR3 spans 15 amino acids. Germline V gene lookup returns CDR1 MGHRA and CDR2 YSYEKL. CDR3 DNA sequence: TGCGCCAGCAGCCAAGGGACAGGGCTTAATTCACCCCTCCACTTT. This gives the protein CASSQGTGLNSPLHF.

The V gene is TRBV5-1, the J gene TRBJ1-2; D perhaps matches TRBD1 (6 bases). This CDR3 has 15 residues. Per the germline V gene, CDR1 is SGHRS and CDR2 is YFSETQ. With 0 bases removed from V and 2 bases from J, the gap between germline ends came to 11 bases. The CDR3 bases are TGCGCCAGCAGCTTGGGGACGGGGGGCAACTATGGCTACACCTTC. This gives the protein CASSLGTGGNYGYTF.

The chain combines TRBV5-6 with TRBJ2-2; D is uncertain. Per germline, CDR1 SGHDT and CDR2 YYEEEE. The germline V and J ends were trimmed by 4 bases and 6 bases, with 13 bases remaining between them. The CDR3 loop spans 14 amino acids. In DNA, the CDR3 is TGTGCCAGCAGCCCCAGGCTACCGGCCGGGGAGCTGTTTTTT. This gives the protein CASSPRLPAGELFF.

V and J are TRBV6-5 and TRBJ2-2, with 10 bases matching TRBD1. V lost 10 bases, J lost 6 bases, and 8 bases stayed unmatched. Germline loops: CDR1 MNHEY, CDR2 SVGAGI. There are 14 residues in the CDR3. The CDR3 coding sequence is TGTGCCACCCGGACAGGGGGTAACGCCGGGGAGCTGTTTTTT. Its protein product is CATRTGGNAGELFF.

CDR3 loop: CASSLTGVQETQYF. In nucleotides, the CDR3 is TGTGCCAGCAGTCTGACAGGGGTGCAAGAGACCCAGTACTTC. The V gene is TRBV27, the J gene TRBJ2-5; 8 bases line up with TRBD1. The length of the CDR3 is 14 residues. Germline V gene data show CDR1 as MNHEY and CDR2 as SMNVEV (reference sequence). The V segment lost 5 bases and the J segment 2 bases; nucleotides outside the gene matches: 4.

As DNA, the CDR3 is TGTGCCAGCTCAATACAGGGGGTCACGCCCCAGCATTTT. Amino acids: CASSIQGVTPQHF. The chain uses TRBV18 and TRBJ1-5; TRBD1 matches 8 bases. Germline V gene sequence: CDR1 KGHSH, CDR2 LQKENI. The CDR3 loop spans 13 amino acids. The V gene end was trimmed by 5 bases and the J gene end by 9 bases; junction bases not matched to a gene: 6.

The rearrangement uses TRBV5-1 and TRBJ1-1, with 9 bases lining up with TRBD1. Trimming removed 4 bases from V and 1 base from J; junction bases left unmatched: 2. Germline-derived CDR1 and CDR2 are SGHRS and YFSETQ. This CDR3 region has 14 residues. Here the CDR3 DNA reads TGCGCCAGCAGCCGGGACAGGGCGAACACTGAAGCTTTCTTT. Residues: CASSRDRANTEAFF.

The J gene is TRBJ2-5, the V gene TRBV6-5; D is undetermined. V lost 6 bases and J lost 5, with 7 bases in between. Germline CDR1 is MNHEY and CDR2 is SVGAGI. This CDR3 is built from 11 residues. The CDR3 region has the DNA TGTGCCAGCAGGATCAGGGAGACCCAGTACTTC. This translates into CASRIRETQYF.

Notes on this clone: One end of the junction does not line up with germline, which may come from a read error. This chain uses TRBV7-7 with TRBJ2-5; weak D call: TRBD2 (6 bases). The CDR3 covers 14 residues. CDR1 SSHAT and CDR2 FNYEAQ come from the germline V gene (reference sequence). The CDR3 region has the DNA TGTGCTAGCAGCCCCGGGAGTGAACATCACGACCAGTACTTC. This codes for CASSPGSEHHDQYF. Together with reference TRBV7-7 and TRBJ2-5, the CDR3 gives the full variable domain: GAGVSQSPRYKVTKRGQDVTLRCDPISSHATLYWYQQALGQGPEFLTYFNYEAQPDKSGLPSDRFSAERPEGSISTLTIQRTEQRDSAMYRCASSPGSEHHDQYFGPGTRLLVL.

The chain joins TRBV5-1 to TRBJ2-1, with a possible D match to TRBD2 (5 bases). CDR3 size: 15 residues. With 4 bases removed from V and 7 bases from J, the gap between germline ends came to 18 bases. Per the germline V gene, CDR1 is SGHRS and CDR2 is YFSETQ. CDR3 residues: CASSRTGSGLNEQFF. The CDR3 nucleotides are TGCGCCAGCAGCCGAACGGGGAGTGGTTTGAATGAGCAGTTCTTC. Based on the CDR3 plus reference TRBV5-1 and TRBJ2-1, the full variable domain is KAGVTQTPRYLIKTRGQQVTLSCSPISGHRSVSWYQQTPGQGLQFLFEYFSETQRNKGNFPGRFSGRQFSNSRSEMNVSTLELGDSALYLCASSRTGSGLNEQFFGPGTRLTVL.

The genes are TRBV4-2 and TRBJ2-7; 8 bases are a match to TRBD1. The ends lost 4 bases at V and 3 bases at J; junction bases unmatched: 5. CDR1 and CDR2 from the germline V gene are LGHNA and YNFKEQ. The CDR3 sequence is 14 residues long. CDR3 residues: CASSPDRGGYEQYF. As DNA, the CDR3 is TGTGCCAGCAGCCCTGACAGGGGAGGCTACGAGCAGTACTTC.

The chain couples TRBV6-4 to TRBJ2-5, with TRBD2 identical over 10 bases. The junction had 0 bases not matched to a gene; V was cut back by 7 bases and J by 4 bases. This CDR3 has 12 residues. Looked up from germline, CDR1 is MRHNA and CDR2 is SNTAGT. CDR3 in amino acids: CASTSGRETQYF. CDR3 coding DNA: TGTGCCAGCACTAGCGGGAGAGAGACCCAGTACTTC.

The chain is built from TRBV10-1 and TRBJ2-2; D call uncertain. Trimming pared 6 bases from V and 1 base from J, leaving 6 bases between. CDR1 WNHNN and CDR2 SYGVQD come from the germline V gene (reference sequence). CDR3 length equals 13 residues. This CDR3 is CASRSVNTGELFF. The CDR3 nucleotides read TGCGCCAGCAGGAGTGTGAACACCGGGGAGCTGTTTTTT.

The V call is TRBV2, the J call TRBJ1-2, with D perhaps matching TRBD1 (5 bases). The CDR3 has 12 residues. The V end lost 7 bases, the J end lost 0 bases, and 6 bases lay between the germline ends. Germline V lookup: CDR1 SNHLY, CDR2 FYNNEI. Written as DNA, the CDR3 is TGTGCCAGCAAGACAGCTAACTATGGCTACACCTTC. Its protein is CASKTANYGYTF.

The chain links TRBV4-1 to TRBJ1-4, with TRBD1 as a possible D gene (6 bases). Germline-derived CDR1 and CDR2 are MGHRA and YSYEKL. V was pared by 5 bases and J by 0 bases, with 16 bases between. The length of the CDR3 is 17 residues. CDR3 in amino acids: CASSSDRGIATNEKLFF. The CDR3 DNA sequence: TGCGCCAGCAGCTCGGACAGAGGAATTGCAACTAATGAAAAACTGTTTTTT.

This chain connects TRBV4-2 to TRBJ2-3; 9 nucleotides align to TRBD1. Trimming at V came to 0 bases and at J to 7 bases, leaving 11 bases not matched to a gene. The germline V gene encodes CDR1 LGHNA and CDR2 YNFKEQ. The CDR3 contains 17 residues. The CDR3 is CASSQELEGTGLNTQYF. CDR3 DNA: TGTGCCAGCAGCCAAGAATTAGAGGGGACAGGGCTGAATACGCAGTATTTT.

The chain employs TRBV25-1 and TRBJ2-1, with D perhaps TRBD2 (6 bases). This CDR3 spans 13 amino acids. From germline, CDR1 is MGHDK and CDR2 SYGVNS. Trimming stripped 7 bases from V and 6 bases from J, with 13 bases between. The CDR3 loop is CASIGGVANEQFF. CDR3 nucleotide sequence: TGTGCCAGCATTGGCGGGGTGGCCAATGAGCAGTTCTTC. The full variable domain, rest sourced from reference TRBV25-1 and TRBJ2-1, is EADIYQTPRYLVIGTGKKITLECSQTMGHDKMYWYQQDPGMELHLIHYSYGVNSTEKGDLSSESTVSRIRTEHFPLTLESARPSHTSQYLCASIGGVANEQFFGPGTRLTVL.